This is a list of T cell receptor beta chains from one sample in a study of CD8 T cells in ankylosing spondylitis. Each CDR3 protein gets one entry after TCRdb re-called the 5' RACE reads with MiXCR. Of more than 150,000 distinct CDR3 sequences in the sample, 11% were seen once. The material sequenced was blood, either unsorted or a sorted T cell fraction (not recorded which). Receptors were obtained from a male donor with ankylosing spondylitis or in good health (not recorded which). CDR3s include the opening cysteine and the closing phenylalanine or tryptophan. A D gene is named only where the DNA matches it firmly. Not every row has a clone size; where given, it reads once, few, many or a size class.

abundance,j_gene,d_gene,v_gene,CDR3nt,CDR3aa
NA,TRBJ1-1,NA,TRBV5-1,TGCGCCAGCAGCATCAGGGTCCCAGGGGCTGAAGCTTTCTTT,CASSIRVPGAEAFF
many,TRBJ1-5,NA,TRBV12-3/TRBV12-4,TGTGCCAGCAGTCCTACGTGGCCGGGCCAGCCCCAGCATTTT,CASSPTWPGQPQHF
NA,TRBJ1-3,NA,TRBV29-1,TGCAGCGTTGAAGAGGCGGGGAAAGGAAACACCATATATTTT,CSVEEAGKGNTIYF
many,TRBJ2-7,TRBD2,TRBV9,TGTGCCAGCAGCGCCTCCGGGACTAGCTACGAGCAGTACTTC,CASSASGTSYEQYF
many,TRBJ1-1,NA,TRBV5-1,TGCGCCAGCAGCACGGACAGTAACACTGAAGCTTTCTTT,CASSTDSNTEAFF
NA,TRBJ1-2,NA,TRBV25-1,TGTGCCAGCAGTGGGGGGAACTATGGCTACACCTTC,CASSGGNYGYTF
many,TRBJ2-1,TRBD2,TRBV20-1,TGCAGTGCTAGGTCCGGGACTAGCGGGGGGTACAATGAGCAGTTCTTC,CSARSGTSGGYNEQFF
few,TRBJ2-7,TRBD2,TRBV7-2,TGTGCCAGCAGCTTACTAGCGGGGGACTACGAGCAGTACTTC,CASSLLAGDYEQYF
many,TRBJ2-3,TRBD2,TRBV12-3/TRBV12-4,TGTGCCAGCAGTCTCCTCCGACTAGCGGGGTTGACAGATACGCAGTATTTT,CASSLLRLAGLTDTQYF
many,TRBJ1-1,NA,TRBV9,TGTGCCAGCAGCGTAGCAGGGGACACTGAAGCTTTCTTT,CASSVAGDTEAFF
many,TRBJ2-5,NA,TRBV20-1,TGCAGTGCTAGGGAGACGACCCAGTACTTC,CSARETTQYF
many,TRBJ2-2,TRBD1,TRBV5-1,TGCGCCAGCAGCTCTCCAACAGGGGGCGGCACCGGGGAGCTGTTTTTT,CASSSPTGGGTGELFF
NA,TRBJ2-7,NA,TRBV15,TGTGCCACCAGCAAAGATCCCCAGACCTCCTACGAGCAGTACTTC,CATSKDPQTSYEQYF
NA,TRBJ2-4,NA,TRBV21-1,TGTGCCAGCAGCAAGAAGGGCAGGCGGGGACGGAAAAGAAATGTAGCCAAAAACATTCAGTACTTC,CASSKKGRRGRKRNVAKNIQYF
NA,TRBJ1-2,TRBD1,TRBV2,TGTGCCAGCAGATTAGACCGGGACAGCTATGGCTACACCTTC,CASRLDRDSYGYTF
few,TRBJ1-5,NA,TRBV12-3/TRBV12-4,TGTGCCAGCAGTTCCGGGACCGACGAACTTAGCAATCAGCCCCAGCATTTT,CASSSGTDELSNQPQHF
many,TRBJ2-7,NA,TRBV11-2,TGTGCCAGCAGCCAGCCCGGTTACTACGAGCAGTACTTC,CASSQPGYYEQYF
many,TRBJ2-1,TRBD2,TRBV12-3/TRBV12-4,TGTGCCAGCAGTGCTAGCGGCCTCTACAATGAGCAGTTCTTC,CASSASGLYNEQFF
few,TRBJ1-1,TRBD1,TRBV5-1,TGCGCCAGCAGCCAGGGGGGAGGGGAGACTGAAGCTTTCTTT,CASSQGGGETEAFF
many,TRBJ1-4,TRBD1,TRBV7-8,TGTGCCAGCAGCCAACTTGACAGGGGGAATGAAAAACTGTTTTTT,CASSQLDRGNEKLFF
many,TRBJ2-1,TRBD2,TRBV20-1,TGCAGTGCTAGAGTAGTAGCGGGAGTCTACAATGAGCAGTTCTTC,CSARVVAGVYNEQFF
many,TRBJ2-3,TRBD1,TRBV29-1,TGCAGCGTTGTTGAGCAGGGGGCAGATACGCAGTATTTT,CSVVEQGADTQYF
many,TRBJ2-5,NA,TRBV5-6,TGTGCCAGCAGCTCCAAAGAGACCCAGTACTTC,CASSSKETQYF
many,TRBJ2-3,NA,TRBV7-2,TGTGCCAGCAGCCAAGATTCTTCTGGTACGCAGTATTTT,CASSQDSSGTQYF
many,TRBJ2-1,TRBD2,TRBV29-1,TGCAGCGCTGCTAGCGGGGGGCACAATGAGCAGTTCTTC,CSAASGGHNEQFF
NA,TRBJ2-1,TRBD2,TRBV20-1,TGCAGTTCTGCTCAAGGGGCGGGAGTGGGGAATGAGCAGTTCTTC,CSSAQGAGVGNEQFF
many,TRBJ2-1,NA,TRBV9,TGTGCCAGCAGCGGGTTCCTCTCCTACAATGAGCAGTTCTTC,CASSGFLSYNEQFF
NA,TRBJ2-3,TRBD2,TRBV5-1,TGCGCCAGCAGCTTGGGTGGTCTAGCGGACACAGATACGCAGTATTTT,CASSLGGLADTDTQYF
many,TRBJ2-1,TRBD2,TRBV6-5,TGTGCCAGCAGTTCGCCGGAGACTAGCGGGACATACAATGAGCAGTTCTTC,CASSSPETSGTYNEQFF
NA,TRBJ1-2,NA,TRBV7-2,TGTGCCAGCAGGTCGGGGAGGGTTAACTATGGCTACACCTTC,CASRSGRVNYGYTF
few,TRBJ2-1,TRBD2,TRBV5-1,TGCGCCAGCAGCTTTAGGACATCCGGGACTAGCCTCGCCCATGAGCAGTTCTTC,CASSFRTSGTSLAHEQFF
many,TRBJ1-1,TRBD1,TRBV27,TGTGCCAGCAGTTTCGGGACAGGATCCACTGAAGCTTTCTTT,CASSFGTGSTEAFF
many,TRBJ2-1,TRBD2,TRBV7-8,TGTGCCAGCAGCTTCGGGGGTTTTAGCGGGGCGTACAATGAGCAGTTCTTC,CASSFGGFSGAYNEQFF
many,TRBJ2-7,NA,TRBV3-1,TGTGCCAGCAGCCAAGAGGGGACGGGATTTTACGAGCAGTACTTC,CASSQEGTGFYEQYF
many,TRBJ2-7,TRBD2,TRBV5-1,TGCGCCAGCAGCTTAACTAGCGGGAGCGGGCCCTACGAGCAGTACTTC,CASSLTSGSGPYEQYF
few,TRBJ2-2,NA,TRBV7-2,TGTGCCAGCAGCCTGGATTCTAGTTGGACCGGGGAGCTGTTTTTT,CASSLDSSWTGELFF
many,TRBJ1-1,NA,TRBV4-3,TGCGCCAGCAGCCAAGGGACAATGAACACTGAAGCTTTCTTT,CASSQGTMNTEAFF
many,TRBJ1-1,NA,TRBV12-5,TGTGCTAGTGGTTTGGTCCCGTCGAACGGGGTCACTGAAGCTTTCTTT,CASGLVPSNGVTEAFF
few,TRBJ1-4,NA,TRBV11-2,TGTGCCAGCAGCGATCTGGGGGCAACTAATGAAAAACTGTTTTTT,CASSDLGATNEKLFF
NA,TRBJ1-1,NA,TRBV5-1,TGCGCCAGCAGCTTGGAGGCAGGGGCGACGAACACTGAAGCTTTCTTT,CASSLEAGATNTEAFF